The 27 T cell receptor beta chains given below trace back to one sample, sequenced in a study of PD-1 blockade in classical Hodgkin lymphoma. Time point described: cycle 4 day 1 (C4D1), after less than 7 weeks of nivolumab. All patients relapsed after autologous stem cell transplantation, and brentuximab vedotin exposure varied. The table came from immunoSEQ multiplex PCR; TCRdb's copy has only in-frame clones and leaves some out. The table includes tens of thousands of clones, over 70% detected once. This specimen was peripheral blood mononuclear cells (PBMCs), taken before the fourth cycle of nivolumab. These receptors all stem from a human donor with classical Hodgkin lymphoma.

This chain joins TRBV11-2 and TRBJ1-1; D unclear. Germline V gives CDR1 SGHAT, CDR2 FQNNGV. The CDR3 spans 11 residues. The V end lost 2 bases, the J end lost 2 bases, and 0 bases lay between the germline ends. The CDR3 region has the DNA TGTGCCAGCAGCTTAAACACTGAAGCTTTCTTT. This sequence encodes CASSLNTEAFF.

This rearrangement joins TRBV9 to TRBJ2-7; D not resolved. Germline CDR1 is SGDLS and CDR2 is YYNGEE. With 4 bases removed from V and 2 bases from J, the gap between germline ends came to 13 bases. The CDR3 is made up of 14 amino acids. DNA for the CDR3: TGTGCCAGCAGCCCGAGACTGGTCCCCTACGAGCAGTACTTC. Protein: CASSPRLVPYEQYF.

The gene calls are TRBV9 and TRBJ2-1, with TRBD2 matching over 8 bases. The trim removed 4 bases at V and 3 bases at J, leaving 6 bases unmatched. The CDR3 consists of 15 residues. Germline CDR1 and CDR2: SGDLS and YYNGEE. CDR3 nucleotide sequence: TGTGCCAGCAGCCCTCAAGCGGGGGACTACAATGAGCAGTTCTTC. Its protein product is CASSPQAGDYNEQFF. The full variable domain, its missing parts supplied by reference TRBV9 and TRBJ2-1, is DSGVTQTPKHLITATGQRVTLRCSPRSGDLSVYWYQQSLDQGLQFLIQYYNGEERAKGNILERFSAQQFPDLHSELNLSSLELGDSALYFCASSPQAGDYNEQFFGPGTRLTVL.

CDR3 protein: CASSQVGDRTEAFF. The CDR3 DNA is TGTGCCAGCAGCCAAGTAGGGGATCGCACTGAAGCTTTCTTT. The chain uses TRBV4-2 and TRBJ1-1; tentatively, D is TRBD1 (5 bases). The CDR3 extends over 14 amino acids. Trimming stripped 1 base from V and 4 bases from J, with 10 bases between. Germline V gene lookup returns CDR1 LGHNA and CDR2 YNFKEQ.

This chain links TRBV7-9 with TRBJ2-5; D remains unclear. Germline V gene data show CDR1 as SEHNR and CDR2 as FQNEAQ (reference sequence). V lost 2 bases and J lost 0, with 10 bases in between. CDR3 length: 15 amino acids. Written as DNA, the CDR3 is TGTGCCAGCAGCTTACCGATACAGTACCAAGAGACCCAGTACTTC. Amino acid sequence: CASSLPIQYQETQYF.

The CDR3: CASSSQGITYEQYF. CDR3 bases: TGTGCCAGCAGTTCACAGGGGATTACCTACGAGCAGTACTTC. The chain carries TRBV27 and TRBJ2-7, with TRBD1 matching over 7 bases. This CDR3 comprises 14 residues. The junction had 5 bases not matched to a gene; V was cut back by 4 bases and J by 2 bases. Germline V gene data show CDR1 as MNHEY and CDR2 as SMNVEV (reference sequence).

The V call is TRBV5-4, the J call TRBJ1-2, with no clear D. Deletions cut 4 bases from V and 5 bases from J, with 12 bases between. There are 13 residues in the CDR3. The germline V gene encodes CDR1 SGHNT and CDR2 YYREEE (reference sequence). The CDR3, as DNA: TGTGCCAGCAGCAAAAAAGGAGGGTATGGCTACACCTTC. Its protein is CASSKKGGYGYTF.

This chain joins TRBV11-1 and TRBJ2-5, with D perhaps TRBD1 (6 bases). V lost 6 bases, J lost 5 bases, and 13 bases lay in between. Germline-derived CDR1 and CDR2 are SGHAT and FQDESV (reference sequence). This CDR3 is built from 13 residues. CDR3 DNA sequence: TGTGCCAGCAGTTATATTCAGGGGGAGACCCAGTACTTC. This codes for CASSYIQGETQYF.

The chain employs TRBV5-1 and TRBJ2-1; unclear D gene. Per the germline V gene, CDR1 is SGHRS and CDR2 is YFSETQ. V dropped 2 bases and J dropped 6 bases, with 6 bases sitting between them. This CDR3 contains 12 residues. CDR3 in amino acids: CASSFNTNEQFF. The CDR3 nucleotides read TGCGCCAGCAGCTTTAATACCAATGAGCAGTTCTTC.

This clone was seen a handful of times. This chain links TRBV19 with TRBJ2-1; a possible D gene is TRBD2 (6 bases). The germline V gene has CDR1 LNHDA and CDR2 SQIVND (reference sequence). Trimming pared 3 bases from V and 6 bases from J, leaving 6 bases between. The CDR3 is made up of 12 amino acids. CDR3 coding DNA: TGTGCCAGTAGTATGGAGGGCAATGAGCAGTTCTTC. Translation: CASSMEGNEQFF.

The chain carries TRBV6-5 and TRBJ1-2; D uncertain. This CDR3 has 13 amino acids. V lost 10 bases and J 3 bases, leaving 15 bases between the germline ends. CDR1 is MNHEY, CDR2 SVGAGI, per germline. CDR3 loop: CATRFLQDYGYTF. In DNA, the CDR3 is TGTGCCACCCGTTTTTTGCAGGACTATGGCTACACCTTC.

This clone has more than one count but fewer than ten. J is TRBJ2-7 and V is TRBV7-3, with D possibly TRBD1 on 5 matching bases. The germline V gene encodes CDR1 SGHTA and CDR2 FQGTGA. CDR3 size: 13 residues. V lost 5 bases and J 2 bases, leaving 10 bases between the germline ends. In DNA, the CDR3 is TGTGCCAGCAGCCCTGAGGACACCTACGAGCAGTACTTC. Translating gives CASSPEDTYEQYF.

This chain uses TRBV19 with TRBJ1-4, with a tentative D call TRBD1 (5 bases). Trimming removed 5 bases from V and 8 bases from J, with 24 bases in between. Per the germline V gene, CDR1 is LNHDA and CDR2 is SQIVND (reference sequence). The CDR3 has 17 amino acids. The CDR3 region has the DNA TGTGCCAGTAGTCTTCTTGGTGGGGCAGTCCCTGCGGAAAAACTGTTTTTT. Translating it yields CASSLLGGAVPAEKLFF.

The chain carries TRBV6-4 and TRBJ2-1; 8 bases match TRBD1. V lost 3 bases to trimming and J lost 6 bases; unmatched junction nucleotides: 4. The CDR3 totals 14 residues. Germline V gene lookup returns CDR1 MRHNA and CDR2 SNTAGT. The CDR3 reads CASSEDRETNEQFF. The CDR3 DNA reads as TGTGCCAGCAGTGAGGACAGGGAAACCAATGAGCAGTTCTTC.

The chain joins TRBV7-9 to TRBJ1-3; D is perhaps TRBD1 (6 bases). The V gene's germline CDR1 is SEHNR and CDR2 FQNEAQ (reference sequence). V lost 8 bases, J lost 6 bases, and 14 bases lay in between. The CDR3 runs to 13 residues. The CDR3 protein is CASEDRLINTIYF. DNA of the CDR3: TGTGCCAGCGAAGACAGGCTGATAAACACCATATATTTT.

The V call is TRBV29-1, the J call TRBJ1-2, with D hard to call. The V end lost 3 bases, the J end lost 2 bases, and 13 bases lay between the germline ends. Germline V gene sequence: CDR1 SQVTM, CDR2 ANQGSEA. The length of the CDR3 is 14 residues. CDR3 loop: CSVDGFGRNYGYTF. CDR3 coding DNA: TGCAGCGTTGATGGCTTTGGGCGGAACTATGGCTACACCTTC.

The chain employs TRBV7-6 and TRBJ1-5, with 7 bases fitting TRBD1. V lost 5 bases to trimming and J lost 3 bases; unmatched junction nucleotides: 4. The CDR3 length is 14 residues. CDR1 SGHVS and CDR2 FNYEAQ come from the germline V gene. The CDR3 region has the DNA TGTGCCAGCAGCGACGGACAGGACAATCAGCCCCAGCATTTT. As protein: CASSDGQDNQPQHF.

The gene calls are TRBV7-2 and TRBJ1-6, with D possibly being TRBD1 (5 bases). V lost 6 bases and J 7 bases, leaving 13 bases between the germline ends. The CDR3 is 14 residues long. The germline gives CDR1 SGHTA, CDR2 FQGNSA. The CDR3 coding sequence is TGTGCCAGCAGGGAGACCGGGACGAATTCACCCCTCCACTTT. This gives the protein CASRETGTNSPLHF.

This chain connects TRBV2 to TRBJ1-1; 7 bases fit TRBD1. This CDR3 is 15 amino acids long. Germline CDR1 is SNHLY and CDR2 is FYNNEI. Trimming took 5 bases from V and 8 from J; bases not matched to a gene: 14. The DNA of the CDR3 is TGTGCCAGCAGTCTAAAGGCTCACAGGGGCAAGGAAGCTTTCTTT. It is translated as CASSLKAHRGKEAFF.

The chain recombines TRBV5-1 with TRBJ2-5; the match to TRBD2 covers 10 bases. The CDR3 runs to 16 residues. Trimming took 0 bases from V and 1 from J; bases not matched to a gene: 3. Germline CDR1 is SGHRS and CDR2 is YFSETQ. The CDR3: CASSLGASGGQETQYF. The CDR3 DNA sequence: TGCGCCAGCAGCTTGGGAGCTAGCGGGGGCCAAGAGACCCAGTACTTC.

The genes are TRBV7-9 and TRBJ2-7; 9 bases line up with TRBD2. The CDR3 totals 16 residues. CDR1 SEHNR and CDR2 FQNEAQ come from the germline V gene (reference sequence). Losses at the gene ends were 5 bases for V and 0 bases for J; bases not matched to a gene: 8. The CDR3 spells CASSQSTSGSSYEQYF. The CDR3, as DNA: TGTGCCAGCAGCCAGTCGACTAGCGGAAGCTCCTACGAGCAGTACTTC.

This sequence joins TRBV9 and TRBJ2-2; a possible D gene is TRBD1 (6 bases). This CDR3 has 15 residues. The germline V gene encodes CDR1 SGDLS and CDR2 YYNGEE. The V and J ends lost 3 bases and 4 bases respectively, with 13 bases between them. CDR3 DNA: TGTGCCAGCAGCGCAGGGGCTGCTGGCACCGGGGAGCTGTTTTTT. Its protein is CASSAGAAGTGELFF.

V is TRBV6-1 and J is TRBJ2-1, with TRBD1 as a possible D gene (5 bases). With 2 bases removed from V and 6 bases from J, the gap between germline ends came to 14 bases. There are 15 residues in the CDR3. Germline V gene data show CDR1 as MNHNS and CDR2 as SASEGT. The CDR3 here is CASSELPGQRNEQFF. CDR3 in DNA: TGTGCCAGCAGTGAACTCCCCGGACAACGCAATGAGCAGTTCTTC.

The V gene is TRBV27, the J gene TRBJ1-2, with D possibly being TRBD1 (5 bases). The V gene lost 7 bases and the J gene lost 4 bases, with 10 bases spanning the gap. The CDR3 loop spans 12 amino acids. Germline values: CDR1 MNHEY, CDR2 SMNVEV (reference sequence). CDR3 amino acids: CASKGQSYGYTF. The CDR3 DNA reads as TGTGCCAGCAAGGGGCAAAGCTATGGCTACACCTTC.

As DNA, the CDR3 is TGTGCCAGCAGTTTGATGACAGGGTTCTTCAATCAGCCCCAGCATTTT. Translating it yields CASSLMTGFFNQPQHF. The rearrangement joins TRBV28 to TRBJ1-5, with 7 positions matching TRBD1. Germline CDR1 MDHEN, CDR2 SYDVKM. V gave up 3 bases and J gave up 3 bases; unmatched junction bases: 8. This CDR3 region has 16 residues.

This chain uses TRBV9 with TRBJ1-5; D is perhaps TRBD1 (6 bases). Trimming took 3 bases from V and 5 from J, leaving 18 bases between them. The CDR3 is made up of 16 amino acids. Germline-derived CDR1 and CDR2 are SGDLS and YYNGEE. The CDR3 sequence: CASSAEARGIDQPQHF. The CDR3 bases are TGTGCCAGCAGCGCAGAGGCCAGGGGCATTGATCAGCCCCAGCATTTT.

The chain uses TRBV2 and TRBJ2-7; 8 positions match TRBD1. CDR1 and CDR2 from the germline V gene are SNHLY and FYNNEI. The trim removed 6 bases at V and 0 bases at J, leaving 4 bases unmatched. This CDR3 is built from 14 residues. CDR3 bases: TGTGCCAGCAGAACAGGGGGTGACTCCTACGAGCAGTACTTC. This encodes CASRTGGDSYEQYF.